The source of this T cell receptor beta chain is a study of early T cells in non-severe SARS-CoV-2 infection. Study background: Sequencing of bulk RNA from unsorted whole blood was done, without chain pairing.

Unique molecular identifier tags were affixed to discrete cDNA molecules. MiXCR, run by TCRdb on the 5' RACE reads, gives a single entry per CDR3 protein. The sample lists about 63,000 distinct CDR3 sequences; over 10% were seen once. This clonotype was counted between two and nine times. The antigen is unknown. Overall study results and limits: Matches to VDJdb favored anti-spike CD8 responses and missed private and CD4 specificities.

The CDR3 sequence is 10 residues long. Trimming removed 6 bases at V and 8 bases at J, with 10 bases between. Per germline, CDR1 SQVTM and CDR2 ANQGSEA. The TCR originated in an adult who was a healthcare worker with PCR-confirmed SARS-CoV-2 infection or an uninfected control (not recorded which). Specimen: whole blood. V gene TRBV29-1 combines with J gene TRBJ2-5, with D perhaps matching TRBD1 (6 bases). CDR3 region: CSVGASTQYF. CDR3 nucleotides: TGCAGCGTGGGGGCGAGTACCCAGTACTTC.